This TCR beta chain was profiled in a study of blood T cell repertoires in COVID-19. Whole-study context: The samples span acute and convalescent COVID-19 from the United States, Italy and Spain. The cDNA or gDNA used as material had been derived from T cells, B-cell-depleted T cells, or PBMCs.

In its sample, this clone was seen once. Original handling: For nucleated cells, counts were estimated from reference gene primer amplification. TCRdb's table, derived via immunoSEQ multiplex PCR, lists solely in-frame clones and lacks some. The DNA gave D and trimming, while V, J and clone size come from that table. This table holds 55,000 to 75,000 clones, roughly 81% found once. CDR3 length equals 13 residues. The TCR originated in a man aged 80 or over with acute or convalescent COVID-19. The gene calls are TRBV21-1 and TRBJ2-7; the listed D gene, TRBD2, was not tested against the DNA. TRBV21-1 is recorded as a pseudogene. The sequenced sample consisted of peripheral blood. CDR3 region: CASSLLLASEQYF. In DNA form, the CDR3 reads TGTGCCAGCAGCCTTTTACTAGCGAGTGAGCAGTACTTC.